Shown below are 28 T cell receptor beta chains from a single sample sequenced in a study of T-cell memory formation after mild COVID-19. From the 5' RACE reads, TCRdb called clonotypes with MiXCR, one entry per CDR3 protein. The sample lists more than 7,000 distinct CDR3 sequences; 25% to 40% were seen once. Sequencing used PBMCs or a T cell subset sorted from them (not recorded which). The receptors originated from an adult woman who had mild COVID-19 (a few samples of this study predate the infection). Cell type and time point are not known.

This clonotype was picked up many times. The rearrangement links TRBV5-1 to TRBJ1-4; D ambiguous. In germline, CDR1 is SGHRS, CDR2 YFSETQ. This CDR3 is built from 16 residues. Trimming shortened V by 3 bases and J by 5 bases, and 17 bases separated the two germline ends. This chain's CDR3 is CASSSSWEGSNEKLFF. The CDR3 coding sequence is TGCGCCAGCAGCTCTTCCTGGGAAGGGAGCAATGAAAAACTGTTTTTT.

Many counts were recorded for this clonotype. This sequence joins TRBV4-1 and TRBJ2-2; D uncertain. Trimming removed 6 bases at V and 4 bases at J, with 15 bases between. Germline V lookup: CDR1 MGHRA, CDR2 YSYEKL. The CDR3 is made up of 15 amino acids. Written as DNA, the CDR3 is TGCGCCAGCAGACCCCTGGTAGAGAGCACCGGGGAGCTGTTTTTT. This sequence encodes CASRPLVESTGELFF.

By sample share, this clonotype is medium-sized. The chain joins TRBV5-1 to TRBJ2-3, with 10 positions matching TRBD2. After removal of 4 bases from V and 0 bases from J, the junction contained 14 bases not matched to a gene. CDR1 and CDR2 from the germline V gene are SGHRS and YFSETQ. There are 19 residues in the CDR3. Here the CDR3 reads CASSVRTSGWGGSTDTQYF. The CDR3 coding sequence is TGCGCCAGCAGCGTCCGGACTAGCGGATGGGGGGGGAGCACAGATACGCAGTATTTT. Drawing the rest from reference TRBV5-1 and TRBJ2-3, the complete variable domain is KAGVTQTPRYLIKTRGQQVTLSCSPISGHRSVSWYQQTPGQGLQFLFEYFSETQRNKGNFPGRFSGRQFSNSRSEMNVSTLELGDSALYLCASSVRTSGWGGSTDTQYFGPGTRLTVL.

Ten or more counts support this clonotype. This chain uses TRBV30 with TRBJ2-7; 7 bases agree with TRBD2. This CDR3 contains 14 residues. V was pared by 3 bases and J by 2 bases, with 7 bases of the junction left unmatched. Germline V gives CDR1 GTSNPN, CDR2 SVGIG (reference sequence). CDR3 sequence reads: CAWRSSGPPYEQYF. In nucleotides, the CDR3 is TGTGCCTGGAGATCTAGCGGACCCCCCTACGAGCAGTACTTC.

The rearrangement joins TRBV11-1 to TRBJ2-5, with D possibly matching TRBD2 (6 bases). V lost 2 bases and J lost 0, with 7 bases in between. The length of the CDR3 is 14 residues. The germline V gene encodes CDR1 SGHAT and CDR2 FQDESV (reference sequence). Here the CDR3 DNA reads TGTGCCAGCAGCTTACGGGAGTACCAAGAGACCCAGTACTTC. Amino acids: CASSLREYQETQYF.

This sequence joins TRBV6-5 and TRBJ2-7, with TRBD2 as a possible D gene (5 bases). CDR1 MNHEY and CDR2 SVGAGI come from the germline V gene. Trimming left V 0 bases short and J 0 bases short, with 9 bases between. CDR3 length: 15 residues. The CDR3 DNA reads TGTGCCAGCAGTTACTCGGCGGGTGCCTCCTACGAGCAGTACTTC. Protein: CASSYSAGASYEQYF.

This clonotype came up many times. The chain carries TRBV7-3 and TRBJ2-1; the match to TRBD2 covers 7 bases. Germline lookup yields CDR1 SGHTA and CDR2 FQGTGA. The CDR3 is made up of 16 amino acids. The V gene end was trimmed by 1 base and the J gene end by 7 bases; junction bases not matched to a gene: 10. CDR3 sequence: CASSLMGEGLVNEQFF. The CDR3 region has the DNA TGTGCCAGCAGCTTAATGGGGGAGGGCCTCGTTAATGAGCAGTTCTTC. Full variable domain (rest looked up from reference TRBV7-3 and TRBJ2-1): GAGVSQTPSNKVTEKGKYVELRCDPISGHTALYWYRQSLGQGPEFLIYFQGTGAADDSGLPNDRFFAVRPEGSVSTLKIQRTERGDSAVYLCASSLMGEGLVNEQFFGPGTRLTVL.

This clonotype was seen ten or more times. The J gene is TRBJ2-7, the V gene TRBV28, with D perhaps matching TRBD1 or TRBD2 (5 bases each). From germline, CDR1 is MDHEN and CDR2 SYDVKM. Trimming took 7 bases from V and 3 from J, leaving 13 bases between them. The CDR3 has 13 residues. As DNA, the CDR3 is TGTGCCAGCACCCATGGGACGTTCTACGAGCAGTACTTC. Translated, it gives CASTHGTFYEQYF. Combining the CDR3 with reference TRBV28 and TRBJ2-7 gives the whole variable domain DVKVTQSSRYLVKRTGEKVFLECVQDMDHENMFWYRQDPGLGLRLIYFSYDVKMKEKGDIPEGYSVSREKKERFSLILESASTNQTSMYLCASTHGTFYEQYFGPGTRLTVT.

This clonotype has only a few counts. This chain joins TRBV7-3 and TRBJ2-3, with no clear D. CDR1 is SGHTA, CDR2 FQGTGA, per germline. This CDR3 contains 13 residues. V gave up 5 bases and J gave up 1 base, with 7 bases separating them. The CDR3 sequence is CASSLYGTDTQYF. In DNA, the CDR3 is TGTGCCAGCAGCCTCTATGGCACAGATACGCAGTATTTT.

This clonotype was seen at least ten times. The chain uses TRBV4-2 and TRBJ2-1; D gene unclear. The V end lost 0 bases, the J end lost 5 bases, and 11 bases lay between the germline ends. Per germline, CDR1 LGHNA and CDR2 YNFKEQ. CDR3 size: 15 residues. This chain's CDR3 is CASSQDPAMDNEQFF. CDR3 coding DNA: TGTGCCAGCAGCCAAGACCCAGCAATGGACAATGAGCAGTTCTTC.

Many counts were recorded for this clonotype. The chain uses TRBV6-5 and TRBJ2-5, with D unresolved. Looked up from germline, CDR1 is MNHEY and CDR2 is SVGAGI. The CDR3 loop spans 13 amino acids. The V end was cut by 0 bases, the J end by 3 bases, with 5 bases between. The chain's CDR3 is CASSYSVKETQYF. The CDR3 region has the DNA TGTGCCAGCAGTTACTCAGTCAAAGAGACCCAGTACTTC.

This clonotype was seen at least ten times. This chain connects TRBV25-1 to TRBJ2-7; 8 bases fit TRBD2. Germline assignment: CDR1 MGHDK and CDR2 SYGVNS. Losses at the gene ends were 1 base for V and 3 bases for J; bases not matched to a gene: 5. The CDR3 is made up of 15 amino acids. CDR3 region: CASSESGGVIYEQYF. As DNA, the CDR3 is TGTGCCAGCAGTGAATCGGGAGGGGTGATCTACGAGCAGTACTTC.

This clonotype is deemed medium-sized (0.01 to 0.1%). The CDR3 coding sequence is TGTGCCAGCAGCTTAAGGACTAGCGGGGGCGAGTACGGCATTCAGTACTTC. Protein: CASSLRTSGGEYGIQYF. The chain combines TRBV5-5 with TRBJ2-4, with 13 nucleotides matching TRBD2. The CDR3 contains 17 residues. The trim removed 2 bases at V and 9 bases at J, leaving 11 bases unmatched. In germline, CDR1 is SGHKS, CDR2 YYEKEE (reference sequence).

The table lists this clonotype with many counts. The V gene is TRBV21-1, the J gene TRBJ2-7. TRBV21-1 is listed as a pseudogene. The CDR3 runs 10 residues. The CDR3 bases are TGTGCCAGCACCACCTACGAGCAGTACTTC. Amino acid sequence: CASTTYEQYF.

J is TRBJ2-5 and V is TRBV7-2, with D possibly being TRBD1 (8 bases). V lost 2 bases and J lost 4, with 14 bases in between. This CDR3 region has 15 residues. Germline-derived CDR1 and CDR2 are SGHTA and FQGNSA. CDR3 loop: CASSLSGTGGETQYF. The CDR3 DNA sequence: TGTGCCAGCAGCTTAAGCGGGACAGGTGGAGAGACCCAGTACTTC.

The chain employs TRBV5-1 and TRBJ2-1, with D possibly being TRBD1 or TRBD2 (5 bases each). CDR1 is SGHRS and CDR2 is YFSETQ in the germline V gene. The V gene lost 4 bases and the J gene lost 5 bases, with 16 bases spanning the gap. The CDR3 is 15 residues long. DNA of the CDR3: TGCGCCAGCAGCGCGACGGGACGCAGAGACAATGAGCAGTTCTTC. Translation: CASSATGRRDNEQFF.

The sample holds many counts of this clonotype. This chain uses TRBV25-1 with TRBJ1-1, with a tentative D call TRBD1 (5 bases). Germline values: CDR1 MGHDK, CDR2 SYGVNS. The CDR3 spans 15 residues. The V end lost 6 bases, the J end lost 3 bases, and 17 bases lay between the germline ends. The CDR3: CASRYWGVVDTEAFF. The CDR3 DNA sequence: TGTGCCAGCAGATACTGGGGGGTGGTAGACACTGAAGCTTTCTTT. The variable domain in full, completed from reference TRBV25-1 and TRBJ1-1, reads EADIYQTPRYLVIGTGKKITLECSQTMGHDKMYWYQQDPGMELHLIHYSYGVNSTEKGDLSSESTVSRIRTEHFPLTLESARPSHTSQYLCASRYWGVVDTEAFFGQGTRLTVV.

The J gene is TRBJ2-5, the V gene TRBV2; TRBD2 is a possible D gene (6 bases). Trimming took 7 bases from V and 7 from J, leaving 19 bases between them. CDR1 SNHLY and CDR2 FYNNEI come from the germline V gene. The CDR3 contains 14 residues. Written as DNA, the CDR3 is TGTGCCAGCACAGCAGCTAGCGCTTTTGCGACCCAGTACTTC. It is translated as CASTAASAFATQYF.

In its sample, this clonotype was seen many times. The chain links TRBV5-6 to TRBJ1-1, with D tentatively TRBD1 (5 bases). This CDR3 has 15 residues. Germline-derived CDR1 and CDR2 are SGHDT and YYEEEE. V was trimmed by 0 bases and J by 3 bases, leaving 12 bases between them. In DNA form, the CDR3 reads TGTGCCAGCAGCTTGGATCCGGGAGGGGACACTGAAGCTTTCTTT. Its protein product is CASSLDPGGDTEAFF.

This clonotype was recorded at least ten times. This chain joins TRBV11-2 and TRBJ2-5, with D perhaps TRBD1 or TRBD2 (5 bases each). Germline assignment: CDR1 SGHAT and CDR2 FQNNGV. Trimming left V 5 bases short and J 5 bases short, with 18 bases between. This CDR3 has 15 amino acids. In DNA form, the CDR3 reads TGTGCCAGCAGCCACCACTCGGGGCCTGGGGAGACCCAGTACTTC. It yields the protein CASSHHSGPGETQYF.

V is TRBV19 and J is TRBJ1-2; TRBD1 is a possible D gene (6 bases). V lost 5 bases to trimming and J lost 2 bases, with 9 bases between them. The CDR3 has 13 residues. Per germline, CDR1 LNHDA and CDR2 SQIVND (reference sequence). CDR3 nucleotides: TGTGCCAGTAGTTACGGACAGAACTATGGCTACACCTTC. Translating it yields CASSYGQNYGYTF.

V and J are TRBV7-8 and TRBJ1-2; tentative D call: TRBD1 (5 bases). Germline CDR1 and CDR2: SGHVS and FQNEAQ. Trimming shortened V by 0 bases and J by 6 bases, and 11 bases separated the two germline ends. The CDR3 sequence is 14 residues long. The CDR3 loop is CASSLARGYDGYTF. In DNA, the CDR3 is TGTGCCAGCAGCTTAGCGCGGGGGTACGATGGCTACACCTTC.

The table lists this clonotype with many counts. This chain uses TRBV7-9 with TRBJ1-2, with a possible D match to TRBD1 (6 bases). The germline gives CDR1 SEHNR, CDR2 FQNEAQ (reference sequence). The CDR3 loop spans 13 amino acids. The germline V and J ends were trimmed by 5 bases and 7 bases, with 14 bases remaining between them. Here the CDR3 reads CASSPPATGGYTF. CDR3 DNA: TGTGCCAGCAGCCCCCCAGCGACAGGTGGCTACACCTTC. The whole variable domain, filled in from reference TRBV7-9 and TRBJ1-2, reads DTGVSQNPRHKITKRGQNVTFRCDPISEHNRLYWYRQTLGQGPEFLTYFQNEAQLEKSRLLSDRFSAERPKGSFSTLEIQRTEQGDSAMYLCASSPPATGGYTFGSGTRLTVV.

This sequence joins TRBV29-1 and TRBJ1-2; D may be TRBD1 (5 bases). The length of the CDR3 is 14 residues. CDR1 and CDR2 from the germline V gene are SQVTM and ANQGSEA. Trimming cost V 1 base and J 0 bases, with 9 bases left between them. The CDR3 is CSVEVGPTNYGYTF. CDR3 in DNA: TGCAGCGTTGAAGTGGGGCCTACTAACTATGGCTACACCTTC. Based on the CDR3 plus reference TRBV29-1 and TRBJ1-2, the full variable domain is SAVISQKPSRDICQRGTSLTIQCQVDSQVTMMFWYRQQPGQSLTLIATANQGSEATYESGFVIDKFPISRPNLTFSTLTVSNMSPEDSSIYLCSVEVGPTNYGYTFGSGTRLTVV.

This clonotype was found many times. This chain joins TRBV7-3 and TRBJ2-2; no clear D gene. Per germline, CDR1 SGHTA and CDR2 FQGTGA. The CDR3 covers 14 residues. Trimming took 2 bases from V and 5 from J, leaving 9 bases between them. The CDR3 spells CASSLSSGTGELFF. CDR3 bases: TGTGCCAGCAGCTTATCTTCCGGGACCGGGGAGCTGTTTTTT.

There are many counts of this clonotype. The V and J genes are TRBV27 and TRBJ1-1; possible D gene TRBD1, 5 bases. Trimming removed 1 base at V and 0 bases at J, with 9 bases between. CDR1 is MNHEY, CDR2 SMNVEV, per germline (reference sequence). This CDR3 contains 15 residues. CDR3 sequence (DNA): TGTGCCAGCAGTTTATTTGCAGGGCTGAACACTGAAGCTTTCTTT. Its translation is CASSLFAGLNTEAFF.

This clonotype appeared many times. The chain recombines TRBV7-9 with TRBJ2-7; D not resolved. Deletions cut 4 bases from V and 7 bases from J, with 8 bases between. Germline V CDR1 and CDR2: SEHNR, FQNEAQ (reference sequence). The CDR3 covers 11 residues. Written as DNA, the CDR3 is TGTGCCAGCAGCTGGGTGGGTGAGCAGTACTTC. It codes for CASSWVGEQYF.

The chain joins TRBV5-1 to TRBJ1-1; TRBD1 might be the D (5 bases). V gave up 0 bases and J gave up 7 bases, with 13 bases separating them. Per germline, CDR1 SGHRS and CDR2 YFSETQ. The CDR3 sequence is 14 residues long. CDR3 amino acids: CASSLEGAGSEAFF. In DNA form, the CDR3 reads TGCGCCAGCAGCTTGGAAGGGGCAGGGAGTGAAGCTTTCTTT.